This T cell receptor (beta chain) was captured by sequencing in a study of identical twins. Study-level findings and limits: Researchers reported weaker excess twin sharing in beta out-of-frame sequences. Compared with models, monozygotic twins showed more out-of-frame TCR alpha sharing.

The table lists this clonotype with a few counts. The target antigen is unknown. Template switching (which added a universal primer site) was used, and cDNA carried unique molecular identifiers. TCRdb analysed the 5' RACE reads with MiXCR anew, one entry per CDR3 protein. The repertoire includes hundreds of thousands of distinct CDR3 sequences, about 12% of them detected once, and around 7.2% sits in the top ten. This sample also belongs to another study, concerning yellow fever vaccine responses in identical twins.

This sequence originates from a woman aged 18-35 years in good health. Sequencing input: CD8+ T cells sorted from blood.

The CDR3 region has the DNA TGTGCCAGCAGTTCCGGATTATACTACACCTTC. Translated, it gives CASSSGLYYTF. The chain joins TRBV12-3 or TRBV12-4 to TRBJ1-2; no clear D. Trimming shortened V by 4 bases and J by 10 bases, and 10 bases separated the two germline ends. This CDR3 contains 11 residues.